This T cell receptor (beta chain) is drawn from a study of shared clonotypes between healthy human individuals. Looking at the study overall: The donor pool was made up of two women and three men aged 18 to 49. Study results and limitations: On the whole, naive subsets had larger estimated richness than memory subsets had. Clonotypes shared by all four sorted-subset donors had higher generation probabilities than non-shared clonotypes.

This clone was seen a few times. The antigen is undetermined. From germline, CDR1 is SGHVS and CDR2 FQNEAQ. The CDR3 spans 13 residues. The V and J ends lost 4 bases and 6 bases respectively, with 10 bases between them. There were only Caucasian adults among the donors, and all lived in Nashville, Tennessee. Here immunoSEQ multiplex PCR was the method, and the copy in TCRdb shows in-frame clones only, minus some. The sample records over 1.5 million clones, under 99% being singletons. Sequenced input: naive CD4+ T cells sorted from blood. The subset here: CD45RA+ positively selected. The rearrangement uses TRBV7-8 and TRBJ1-5; the D is unclear. This clonotype was obtained from a man aged 30 to 45 in good health. The CDR3 nucleotides read TGTGCCAGCAGCTCAAGTCCTATTCAGCCCCAGCATTTT. It codes for CASSSSPIQPQHF.